These 30 T cell receptor beta chains share one sample of origin, sequenced in a study of blood T cell repertoires in COVID-19. Method: immunoSEQ multiplex PCR; TCRdb's copy keeps in-frame clones and lacks some. The data hold about 150,000 clones, with 85% to 90% observed a single time. What was sequenced was PBMCs or T cells enriched from blood (not recorded which). Receptors originate from a woman in her 30s with acute COVID-19.

This clone was found once. The chain couples TRBV7-9 to TRBJ1-2; 10 nucleotides match TRBD1. CDR1 and CDR2 (germline): SEHNR, FQNEAQ (reference sequence). The CDR3 contains 14 residues. Unmatched junction bases numbered 8, after V lost 5 bases and J lost 8 bases. CDR3 protein: CASSAGQGLWGYTF. Here the CDR3 DNA reads TGTGCCAGCAGCGCGGGACAGGGGTTGTGGGGCTACACCTTC. The complete variable domain, with remaining parts taken from reference TRBV7-9 and TRBJ1-2, reads DTGVSQNPRHKITKRGQNVTFRCDPISEHNRLYWYRQTLGQGPEFLTYFQNEAQLEKSRLLSDRFSAERPKGSFSTLEIQRTEQGDSAMYLCASSAGQGLWGYTFGSGTRLTVV.

V usage is TRBV5-1 and J usage is TRBJ1-3; perhaps TRBD1 as D (6 bases). This CDR3 is built from 15 residues. Deletions cut 3 bases from V and 4 bases from J, with 14 bases between. Looked up from germline, CDR1 is SGHRS and CDR2 is YFSETQ. The CDR3 region is CASSYDPGQGNTIYF. The DNA of the CDR3 is TGCGCCAGCAGCTACGATCCGGGACAAGGAAACACCATATATTTT. Based on the CDR3 plus reference TRBV5-1 and TRBJ1-3, the full variable domain is KAGVTQTPRYLIKTRGQQVTLSCSPISGHRSVSWYQQTPGQGLQFLFEYFSETQRNKGNFPGRFSGRQFSNSRSEMNVSTLELGDSALYLCASSYDPGQGNTIYFGEGSWLTVV.

The gene calls are TRBV15 and TRBJ1-1, with 8 bases matching TRBD1. Losses at the gene ends were 5 bases for V and 8 bases for J; bases not matched to a gene: 16. The germline CDR1 and CDR2 sequences are LNHNV and YYDKDF (reference sequence). The length of the CDR3 is 16 residues. The CDR3 bases are TGTGCCACCAGCGTAGGGACCACAGGGGGTAATAGGGAAGCTTTCTTT. This sequence encodes CATSVGTTGGNREAFF.

V usage is TRBV24-1 and J usage is TRBJ2-1; no definite D call. V lost 1 base and J 0 bases, leaving 12 bases between the germline ends. CDR1 and CDR2 from the germline V gene are KGHDR and SFDVKD. CDR3 length: 17 amino acids. CDR3 sequence reads: CATSDFRPGSSYNEQFF. As DNA, the CDR3 is TGTGCCACCAGTGATTTCCGCCCAGGTAGCTCCTACAATGAGCAGTTCTTC.

The genes are TRBV18 and TRBJ1-3, with D tentatively TRBD1 (5 bases). The V and J ends lost 6 bases and 4 bases respectively, with 16 bases between them. This CDR3 comprises 15 residues. Germline V lookup: CDR1 KGHSH, CDR2 LQKENI. The CDR3 spells CASSGTGTSGNTIYF. The CDR3 DNA reads as TGTGCCAGCTCTGGCACAGGAACATCCGGAAACACCATATATTTT.

This chain uses TRBV9 with TRBJ2-1; 7 bases line up with TRBD2. Germline trimming cut 0 bases from V and 6 bases from J; bases unmatched to any gene: 9. Germline-derived CDR1 and CDR2 are SGDLS and YYNGEE. This CDR3 is built from 16 residues. The CDR3 here is CASSVGRREGLNEQFF. DNA of the CDR3: TGTGCCAGCAGCGTAGGACGGAGGGAGGGACTCAATGAGCAGTTCTTC.

This clone was observed a single time. The chain recombines TRBV3-1 (or the pseudogene TRBV3-2) with TRBJ1-2, with a tentative D call TRBD1 (6 bases). The CDR3 runs 13 residues. Germline CDR1 and CDR2: LGHDT and YNNKEL (reference sequence). Trimming left V 0 bases short and J 5 bases short, with 7 bases between. CDR3 in DNA: TGTGCCAGCAGCCAAGAGGGGGCGTATGGCTACACCTTC. Protein: CASSQEGAYGYTF.

The chain has TRBV4-3 and TRBJ1-2; tentatively, D is TRBD1 (5 bases). V was cut by 1 base and J by 7 bases, with 13 bases left in between. The CDR3 is made up of 14 amino acids. The V gene's germline CDR1 is LGHNA and CDR2 YSLEER. The CDR3 here is CASSQGSGVGGYTF. CDR3 bases: TGCGCCAGCAGCCAAGGTTCGGGGGTAGGTGGCTACACCTTC.

V and J are TRBV25-1 and TRBJ2-1; 10 bases are a match to TRBD2. CDR1 MGHDK and CDR2 SYGVNS come from the germline V gene. There are 14 residues in the CDR3. The ends lost 4 bases at V and 6 bases at J; junction bases unmatched: 3. The CDR3 bases are TGTGCCAGCAGTGTAGCGGGAGGAACCAATGAGCAGTTCTTC. Residues: CASSVAGGTNEQFF.

This clone was picked up one time. The chain recombines TRBV24-1 with TRBJ2-5, with 9 bases fitting TRBD1. This CDR3 contains 16 residues. With 2 bases clipped from V and 4 bases from J, the junction kept 7 bases outside the gene matches. In germline, CDR1 is KGHDR, CDR2 SFDVKD. The CDR3, as DNA: TGTGCCACCAGTGATTCGGGACAGGGCATGGTAGAGACCCAGTACTTC. This codes for CATSDSGQGMVETQYF.

The rearrangement uses TRBV27 and TRBJ2-7, with D maybe TRBD2 (6 bases). With 5 bases removed from V and 7 bases from J, the gap between germline ends came to 12 bases. This CDR3 is 12 amino acids long. Looked up from germline, CDR1 is MNHEY and CDR2 is SMNVEV (reference sequence). The CDR3 nucleotides are TGTGCCAGCAGTCCCCTTCGGGGGGAGCAGTACTTC. It codes for CASSPLRGEQYF.

The J gene is TRBJ1-5, the V gene TRBV25-1, with D unclear. Germline CDR1 MGHDK, CDR2 SYGVNS. There are 13 residues in the CDR3. The V end lost 8 bases, the J end lost 2 bases, and 10 bases lay between the germline ends. The CDR3 region is CASAGVGNQPQHF. The CDR3 DNA reads TGTGCCAGCGCCGGAGTTGGCAATCAGCCCCAGCATTTT.

The V and J genes are TRBV7-9 and TRBJ2-2, with 8 positions matching TRBD1. The V gene end was trimmed by 5 bases and the J gene end by 6 bases; junction bases not matched to a gene: 2. The CDR3 spans 13 residues. Per the germline V gene, CDR1 is SEHNR and CDR2 is FQNEAQ (reference sequence). The CDR3 DNA sequence: TGTGCCAGCAGCGGACAGGGCCCCGGGGAGCTGTTTTTT. The encoded protein is CASSGQGPGELFF.

This clone was recorded only once. This chain joins TRBV7-9 and TRBJ2-1, with 9 nucleotides matching TRBD1. This CDR3 has 16 amino acids. In germline, CDR1 is SEHNR, CDR2 FQNEAQ (reference sequence). With 4 bases clipped from V and 4 bases from J, the junction kept 8 bases outside the gene matches. The chain's CDR3 is CASSSTVTGGYNEQFF. The CDR3 DNA reads TGTGCCAGCAGCTCTACAGTGACAGGGGGGTACAATGAGCAGTTCTTC.

The J gene is TRBJ1-5, the V gene TRBV12-3 or TRBV12-4; D call uncertain. CDR3 size: 13 residues. V gave up 5 bases and J gave up 9 bases, with 14 bases separating them. The CDR3 DNA sequence: TGTGCCAGCAGTGGGCATGCCCCCTGGCCCCAGCATTTT. It translates to CASSGHAPWPQHF.

The CDR3: CASRPGTGHTQYF. CDR3 sequence (DNA): TGTGCCAGCAGACCCGGGACTGGGCATACGCAGTATTTT. V usage is TRBV6-5 and J usage is TRBJ2-3; weak D call: TRBD2 (6 bases). V lost 6 bases to trimming and J lost 7 bases, with 14 bases between them. The CDR3 contains 13 residues. Germline V gene sequence: CDR1 MNHEY, CDR2 SVGAGI.

The rearrangement joins TRBV27 to TRBJ1-3; D not certain. CDR1 and CDR2 (germline): MNHEY, SMNVEV (reference sequence). V lost 6 bases, J lost 0 bases, and 15 bases lay in between. This CDR3 contains 16 residues. The CDR3 DNA reads TGTGCCAGCAGGACAAGATCCATCCCCTCTGGAAACACCATATATTTT. This encodes CASRTRSIPSGNTIYF.

This clone was picked up one time. The genes are TRBV28 and TRBJ1-1; D not certain. V lost 7 bases and J lost 5, with 8 bases in between. Germline V gives CDR1 MDHEN, CDR2 SYDVKM. The CDR3 consists of 11 residues. The DNA of the CDR3 is TGTGCCAGCAAGGCGGGGACTGAAGCTTTCTTT. Its protein is CASKAGTEAFF.

The chain joins TRBV6-2 or TRBV6-3 to TRBJ1-5; 7 positions agree with TRBD1. With V trimmed by 4 bases and J by 5 bases, 8 bases remained unmatched. CDR3 size: 15 residues. Germline V gives CDR1 MNHEY, CDR2 SVGEGT. The CDR3, as DNA: TGTGCCAGCAGTTCGGAGGACAGGTACGATCAGCCCCAGCATTTT. Protein product: CASSSEDRYDQPQHF.

This clone has just a few counts. The V gene is TRBV11-1, the J gene TRBJ2-7; 12 bases align to TRBD2. The V gene end was trimmed by 5 bases and the J gene end by 3 bases; junction bases not matched to a gene: 5. The germline CDR1 and CDR2 sequences are SGHAT and FQDESV (reference sequence). The CDR3 is 15 amino acids. In DNA form, the CDR3 reads TGTGCCAGCAGCCCGGGGACTAGCGGGTACTACGAGCAGTACTTC. This encodes CASSPGTSGYYEQYF.

The genes are TRBV6-2 or TRBV6-3 and TRBJ2-7, with 7 nucleotides matching TRBD1. CDR1 is MNHEY, CDR2 SVGEGT, per germline. The CDR3 covers 19 residues. J gave up 4 bases and V 0 bases, and 18 bases lay outside the gene matches. The CDR3 region is CASSYSRTSIRGQTYEQYF. The CDR3 nucleotides are TGTGCCAGCAGTTACTCCCGCACTTCGATAAGGGGACAGACTTACGAGCAGTACTTC.

The rearrangement uses TRBV11-3 and TRBJ2-3; D possibly corresponds to TRBD2 (6 bases). CDR1 SGHNT and CDR2 YENEEA come from the germline V gene. This CDR3 has 15 amino acids. V gave up 0 bases and J gave up 5 bases, with 12 bases separating them. CDR3 sequence: CASSLDGGAGDTQYF. Written as DNA, the CDR3 is TGTGCCAGCAGCTTAGACGGGGGTGCCGGAGATACGCAGTATTTT.

The chain recombines TRBV27 with TRBJ1-3; D is possibly TRBD1 (6 bases). This CDR3 spans 16 amino acids. Germline V gene lookup returns CDR1 MNHEY and CDR2 SMNVEV (reference sequence). V was pared by 3 bases and J by 0 bases, with 12 bases between. The chain's CDR3 is CASSFSGGLSGNTIYF. The CDR3 DNA follows: TGTGCCAGCAGTTTTTCTGGGGGCCTCTCTGGAAACACCATATATTTT.

This chain connects TRBV9 to TRBJ2-7; 11 positions match TRBD2. V was pared by 3 bases and J by 7 bases, with 12 bases of the junction left unmatched. This CDR3 has 16 amino acids. CDR1 is SGDLS and CDR2 is YYNGEE in the germline V gene. CDR3 residues: CASSAGLAASTWEQYF. CDR3 DNA sequence: TGTGCCAGCAGCGCGGGACTAGCGGCTTCGACGTGGGAGCAGTACTTC.

This chain joins TRBV5-6 and TRBJ1-1, with TRBD1 as a possible D gene (6 bases). The CDR3 runs 14 residues. Germline V lookup: CDR1 SGHDT, CDR2 YYEEEE. V dropped 6 bases and J dropped 1 base, with 13 bases sitting between them. The CDR3 loop is CASTLDRRNTEAFF. For the CDR3, the DNA is TGTGCCAGCACCCTTGACAGGAGGAACACTGAAGCTTTCTTT.

The rearrangement joins TRBV29-1 to TRBJ1-1; D gene ambiguous. This CDR3 region has 14 residues. Trimming took off 4 bases at V and 0 bases at J, with 12 bases between the two ends. CDR1 and CDR2 from the germline V gene are SQVTM and ANQGSEA. The CDR3 spells CSVGLITMNTEAFF. CDR3 nucleotide sequence: TGCAGCGTTGGACTGATTACCATGAACACTGAAGCTTTCTTT.

V and J are TRBV2 and TRBJ1-1; possibly TRBD1 for D (5 bases). V was trimmed by 5 bases and J by 1 base, leaving 8 bases between them. CDR1 is SNHLY, CDR2 FYNNEI, per germline. There are 13 residues in the CDR3. This CDR3 is CASSQDRNTEAFF. The CDR3 bases are TGTGCCAGCAGTCAAGACAGGAACACTGAAGCTTTCTTT. The full variable domain, with the rest looked up from reference TRBV2 and TRBJ1-1, is EPEVTQTPSHQVTQMGQEVILRCVPISNHLYFYWYRQILGQKVEFLVSFYNNEISEKSEIFDDQFSVERPDGSNFTLKIRSTKLEDSAMYFCASSQDRNTEAFFGQGTRLTVV.

V and J are TRBV27 and TRBJ2-2; 7 bases line up with TRBD1. CDR3 length: 17 residues. V lost 5 bases to trimming and J lost 1 base; unmatched junction nucleotides: 10. Germline CDR1 reads MNHEY; CDR2 reads SMNVEV (reference sequence). The CDR3 loop is CASSHKTGLMNTGELFF. CDR3 in DNA: TGTGCCAGCAGTCACAAGACAGGGCTAATGAACACCGGGGAGCTGTTTTTT.

The V and J genes are TRBV18 and TRBJ1-3, with D uncertain. Germline CDR1 reads KGHSH; CDR2 reads LQKENI. V was shortened by 3 bases and J by 0 bases, with 12 bases between the two germline ends. The CDR3 covers 16 residues. CDR3 region: CASSPSPLNSGNTIYF. In DNA, the CDR3 is TGTGCCAGCTCACCGAGCCCCCTTAACTCTGGAAACACCATATATTTT.

CDR3 coding DNA: TGTGCCAGCAGCTACATAGCGGGAGGTATAAATGAGCAGTTCTTC. Translated, it gives CASSYIAGGINEQFF. The chain carries TRBV27 and TRBJ2-1, with 10 bases lining up with TRBD2. V was clipped by 6 bases and J by 7 bases; unmatched bases: 9. CDR1 is MNHEY and CDR2 is SMNVEV in the germline V gene (reference sequence). CDR3 length: 15 residues.